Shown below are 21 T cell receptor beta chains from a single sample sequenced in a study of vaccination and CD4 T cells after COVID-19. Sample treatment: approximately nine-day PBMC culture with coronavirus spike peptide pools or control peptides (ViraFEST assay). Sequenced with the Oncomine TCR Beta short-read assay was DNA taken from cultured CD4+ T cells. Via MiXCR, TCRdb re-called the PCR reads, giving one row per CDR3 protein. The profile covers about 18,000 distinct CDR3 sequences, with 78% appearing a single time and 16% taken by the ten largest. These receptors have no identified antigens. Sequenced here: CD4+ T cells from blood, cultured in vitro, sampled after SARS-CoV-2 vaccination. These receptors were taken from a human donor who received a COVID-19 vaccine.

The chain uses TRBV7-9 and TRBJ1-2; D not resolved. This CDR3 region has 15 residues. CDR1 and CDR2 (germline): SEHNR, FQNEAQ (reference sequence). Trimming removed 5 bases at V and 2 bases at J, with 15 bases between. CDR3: CASSQTGRSNYGYTF. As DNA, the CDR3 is TGTGCCAGCAGCCAGACCGGGAGATCAAACTATGGCTACACCTTC.

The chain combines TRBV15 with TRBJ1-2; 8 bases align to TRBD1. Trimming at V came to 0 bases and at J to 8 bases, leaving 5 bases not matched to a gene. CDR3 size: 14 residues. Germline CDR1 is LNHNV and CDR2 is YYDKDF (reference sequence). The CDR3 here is CATSRETGVRGYTF. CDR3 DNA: TGTGCCACCAGCAGAGAGACAGGGGTGAGGGGCTACACCTTC.

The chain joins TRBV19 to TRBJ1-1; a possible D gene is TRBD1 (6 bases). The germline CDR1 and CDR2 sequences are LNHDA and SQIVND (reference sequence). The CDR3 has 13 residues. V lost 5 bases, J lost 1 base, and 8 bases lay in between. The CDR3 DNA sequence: TGTGCCAGTAGTCAACAGGGGAACACTGAAGCTTTCTTT. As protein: CASSQQGNTEAFF.

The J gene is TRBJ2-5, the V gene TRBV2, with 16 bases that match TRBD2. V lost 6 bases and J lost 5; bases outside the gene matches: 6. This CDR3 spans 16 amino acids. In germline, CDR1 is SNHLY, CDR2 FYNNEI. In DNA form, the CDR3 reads TGTGCCAGCAGGGGACTAGCGGGGGGGCCTGGCGAGACCCAGTACTTC. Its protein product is CASRGLAGGPGETQYF.

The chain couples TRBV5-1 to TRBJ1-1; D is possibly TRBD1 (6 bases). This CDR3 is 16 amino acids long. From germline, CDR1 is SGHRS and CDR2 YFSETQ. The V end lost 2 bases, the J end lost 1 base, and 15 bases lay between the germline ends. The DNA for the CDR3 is TGCGCCAGCAGCTTCGGGGGGCCGGGGAGGAACACTGAAGCTTTCTTT. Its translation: CASSFGGPGRNTEAFF.

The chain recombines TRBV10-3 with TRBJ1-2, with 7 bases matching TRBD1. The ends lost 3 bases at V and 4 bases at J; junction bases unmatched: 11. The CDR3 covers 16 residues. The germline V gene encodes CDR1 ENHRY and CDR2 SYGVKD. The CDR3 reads CAISDGTDRRGYGYTF. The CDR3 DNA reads TGTGCCATCAGTGATGGGACAGATAGACGTGGCTATGGCTACACCTTC.

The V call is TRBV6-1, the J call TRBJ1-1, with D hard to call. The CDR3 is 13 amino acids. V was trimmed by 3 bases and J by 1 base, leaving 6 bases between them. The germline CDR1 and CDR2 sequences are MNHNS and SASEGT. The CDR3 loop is CASSEGRNTEAFF. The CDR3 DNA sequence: TGTGCCAGCAGTGAGGGCAGGAACACTGAAGCTTTCTTT.

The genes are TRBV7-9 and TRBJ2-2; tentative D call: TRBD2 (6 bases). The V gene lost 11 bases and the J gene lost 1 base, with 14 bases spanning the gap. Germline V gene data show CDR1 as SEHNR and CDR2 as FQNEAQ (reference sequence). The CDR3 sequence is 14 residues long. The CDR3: CAGRGTVNTGELFF. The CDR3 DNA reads TGTGCCGGACGGGGGACCGTGAACACCGGGGAGCTGTTTTTT.

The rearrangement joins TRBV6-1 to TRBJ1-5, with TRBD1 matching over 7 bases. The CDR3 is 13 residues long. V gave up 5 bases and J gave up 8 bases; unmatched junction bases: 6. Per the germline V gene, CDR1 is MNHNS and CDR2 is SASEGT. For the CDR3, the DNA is TGTGCCAGCAGTCTTAACAGGGGAGAGCCCCAGCATTTT. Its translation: CASSLNRGEPQHF.

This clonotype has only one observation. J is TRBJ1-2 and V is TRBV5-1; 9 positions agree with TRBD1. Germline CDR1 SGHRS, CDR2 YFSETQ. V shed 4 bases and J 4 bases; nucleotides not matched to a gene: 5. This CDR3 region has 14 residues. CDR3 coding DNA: TGCGCCAGCAGCCCCGGGGACAGGGTCTATGGCTACACCTTC. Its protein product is CASSPGDRVYGYTF. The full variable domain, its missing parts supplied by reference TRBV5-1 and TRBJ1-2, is KAGVTQTPRYLIKTRGQQVTLSCSPISGHRSVSWYQQTPGQGLQFLFEYFSETQRNKGNFPGRFSGRQFSNSRSEMNVSTLELGDSALYLCASSPGDRVYGYTFGSGTRLTVV.

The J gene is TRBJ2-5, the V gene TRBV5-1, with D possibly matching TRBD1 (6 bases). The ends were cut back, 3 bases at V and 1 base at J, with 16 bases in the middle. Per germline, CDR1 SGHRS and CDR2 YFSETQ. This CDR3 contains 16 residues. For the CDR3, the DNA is TGCGCCAGCAGCTCTACAGGGAGTAGTGGCCAAGAGACCCAGTACTTC. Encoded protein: CASSSTGSSGQETQYF.

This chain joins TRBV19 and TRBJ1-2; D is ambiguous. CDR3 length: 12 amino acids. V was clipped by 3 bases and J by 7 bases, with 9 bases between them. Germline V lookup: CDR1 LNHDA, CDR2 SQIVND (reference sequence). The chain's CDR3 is CASSIRGSGYTF. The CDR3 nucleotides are TGTGCCAGTAGTATTCGGGGTTCTGGCTACACCTTC.

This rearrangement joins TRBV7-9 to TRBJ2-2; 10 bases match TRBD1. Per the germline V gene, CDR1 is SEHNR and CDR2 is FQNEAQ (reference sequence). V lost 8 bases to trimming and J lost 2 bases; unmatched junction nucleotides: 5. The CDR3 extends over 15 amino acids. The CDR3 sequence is CASGDRGRNTGELFF. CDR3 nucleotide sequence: TGTGCCAGCGGTGACAGGGGGCGCAACACCGGGGAGCTGTTTTTT. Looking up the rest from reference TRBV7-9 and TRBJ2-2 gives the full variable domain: DTGVSQNPRHKITKRGQNVTFRCDPISEHNRLYWYRQTLGQGPEFLTYFQNEAQLEKSRLLSDRFSAERPKGSFSTLEIQRTEQGDSAMYLCASGDRGRNTGELFFGEGSRLTVL.

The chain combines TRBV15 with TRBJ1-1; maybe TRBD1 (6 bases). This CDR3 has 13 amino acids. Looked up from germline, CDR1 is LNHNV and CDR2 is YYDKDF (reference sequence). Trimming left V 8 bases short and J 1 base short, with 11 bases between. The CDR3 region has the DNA TGTGCCACCGGGGGGGACACGAACACTGAAGCTTTCTTT. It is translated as CATGGDTNTEAFF.

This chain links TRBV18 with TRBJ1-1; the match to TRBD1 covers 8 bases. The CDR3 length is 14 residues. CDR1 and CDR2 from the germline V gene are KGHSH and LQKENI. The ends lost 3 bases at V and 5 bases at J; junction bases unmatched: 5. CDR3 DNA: TGTGCCAGCTCACCGGACAGGGCGGGTACTGAAGCTTTCTTT. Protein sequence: CASSPDRAGTEAFF.

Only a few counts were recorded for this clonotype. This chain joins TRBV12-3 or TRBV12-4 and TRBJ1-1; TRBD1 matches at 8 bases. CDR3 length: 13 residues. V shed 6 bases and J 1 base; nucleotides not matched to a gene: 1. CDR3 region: CASRGTGNTEAFF. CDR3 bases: TGTGCCAGCAGGGGGACAGGGAACACTGAAGCTTTCTTT.

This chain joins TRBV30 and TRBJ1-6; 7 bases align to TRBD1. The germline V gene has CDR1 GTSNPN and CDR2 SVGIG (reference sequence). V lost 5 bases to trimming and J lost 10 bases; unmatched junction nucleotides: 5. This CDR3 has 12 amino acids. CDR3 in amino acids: CAWDRDESPLHF. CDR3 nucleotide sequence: TGTGCCTGGGACAGGGACGAATCACCCCTCCACTTT.

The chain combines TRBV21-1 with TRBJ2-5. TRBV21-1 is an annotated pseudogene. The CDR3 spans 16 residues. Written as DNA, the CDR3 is TGTGCCAGCAGCAAAGGCCAGACGCCGAGACAAGAGACCCAGTACTTC. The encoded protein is CASSKGQTPRQETQYF.

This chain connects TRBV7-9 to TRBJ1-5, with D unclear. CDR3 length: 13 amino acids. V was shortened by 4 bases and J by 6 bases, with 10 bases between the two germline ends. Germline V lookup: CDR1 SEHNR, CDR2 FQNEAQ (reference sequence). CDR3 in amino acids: CASSSLLGQPQHF. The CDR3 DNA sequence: TGTGCCAGCAGCTCCCTTCTAGGTCAGCCCCAGCATTTT.

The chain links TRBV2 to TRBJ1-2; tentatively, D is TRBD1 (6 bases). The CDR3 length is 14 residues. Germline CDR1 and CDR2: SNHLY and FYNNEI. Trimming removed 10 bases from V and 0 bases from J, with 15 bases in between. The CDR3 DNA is TGTGCCATCGGGACATCCTTAGCTAACTATGGCTACACCTTC. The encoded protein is CAIGTSLANYGYTF.

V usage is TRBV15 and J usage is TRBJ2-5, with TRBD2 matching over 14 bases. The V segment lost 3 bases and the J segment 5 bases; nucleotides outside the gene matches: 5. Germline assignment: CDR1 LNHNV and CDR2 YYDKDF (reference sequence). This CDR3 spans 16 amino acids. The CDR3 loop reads CATSSWTSGGRETQYF. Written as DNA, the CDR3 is TGTGCCACCAGCAGCTGGACTAGCGGGGGGAGGGAGACCCAGTACTTC.